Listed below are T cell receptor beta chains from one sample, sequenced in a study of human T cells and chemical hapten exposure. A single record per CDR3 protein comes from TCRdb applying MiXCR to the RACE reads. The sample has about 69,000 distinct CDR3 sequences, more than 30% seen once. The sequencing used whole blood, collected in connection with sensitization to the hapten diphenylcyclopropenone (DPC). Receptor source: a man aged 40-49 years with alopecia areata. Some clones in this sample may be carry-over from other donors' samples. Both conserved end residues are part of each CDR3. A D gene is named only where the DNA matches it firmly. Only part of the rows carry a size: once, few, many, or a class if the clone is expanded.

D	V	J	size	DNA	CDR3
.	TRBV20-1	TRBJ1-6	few	TGCAGTGCGAGTAACGGGCCAGTGGGATCACCCCTCCACTTT	CSASNGPVGSPLHF
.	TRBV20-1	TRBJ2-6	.	TGCAGTGCCGACGGGGGGCTAGGCTCTGGGGCCAACGTCCTGACTTTC	CSADGGLGSGANVLTF
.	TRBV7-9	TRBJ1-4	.	TGTGCCAGCAGCCACACCGGGGGTGAAAAACTGTTTTTT	CASSHTGGEKLFF
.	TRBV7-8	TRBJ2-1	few	TGTGCCAGCAGCCCGCGGAGGGACAATAATGAGCAGTTCTTC	CASSPRRDNNEQFF
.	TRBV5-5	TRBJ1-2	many	TGTGCCAGCAGCTTGGCCCTAAACTATGGCTACACCTTC	CASSLALNYGYTF
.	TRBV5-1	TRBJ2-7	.	TGCGCCAGCAGCTTGGGTCAGGGTTCCTACGAGCAGTACTTC	CASSLGQGSYEQYF
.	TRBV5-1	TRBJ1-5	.	TGCGCCAGCAGCTTGAACGCGAATAGCAATCAGCCCCAGCATTTT	CASSLNANSNQPQHF
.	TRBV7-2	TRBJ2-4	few	TGTGCCAGCAGCTTAGTAGGTAGCGGATACAAAAACATTCAGTACTTC	CASSLVGSGYKNIQYF
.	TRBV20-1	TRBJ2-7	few	TGCAGTGCTAGGCCAGCGGAGTACGAGCAGTACTTC	CSARPAEYEQYF
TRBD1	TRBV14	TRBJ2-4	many	TGTGCCAGCAGCCAAGGGACAGGAGCTCAGTACTTC	CASSQGTGAQYF
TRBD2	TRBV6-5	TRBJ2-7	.	TGTGCCAGCTGGGGGGGCTACGAGCAGTACTTC	CASWGGYEQYF
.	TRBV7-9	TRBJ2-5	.	TGTGCCAGCGTCTCGGCTTACAAGTACCAAGAGACCCAGTACTTC	CASVSAYKYQETQYF
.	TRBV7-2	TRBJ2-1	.	TGTGCCAGCAGCTTAGTAACCGGGACACTCTACAATGAGCAGTTCTTC	CASSLVTGTLYNEQFF
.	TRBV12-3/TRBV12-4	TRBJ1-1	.	TGTGCCAGCAGTTTCGCGGGGGGGAGAGGGGCGGTCACTGAAGCTTTCTTT	CASSFAGGRGAVTEAFF
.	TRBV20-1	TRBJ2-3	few	TGCAGTGCTAGAGATCCCCTGGTACCCACAGATACGCAGTATTTT	CSARDPLVPTDTQYF
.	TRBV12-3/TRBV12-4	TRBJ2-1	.	TGTGCCAGCAATTCCGGGACTCCCCACAATGAGCAGTTCTTC	CASNSGTPHNEQFF
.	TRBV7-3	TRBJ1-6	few	TGTGCCAGCAGCTTAACCCCGTTAAATTCACCCCTCCACTTT	CASSLTPLNSPLHF
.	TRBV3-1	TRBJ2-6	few	TGTGCCAGCAGCCAAGGGGCCAGATACGTCCTGACTTTC	CASSQGARYVLTF
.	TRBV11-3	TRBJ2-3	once	TGTGCCAGCAGCCTCCCTCGTGATACGCAGTATTTT	CASSLPRDTQYF
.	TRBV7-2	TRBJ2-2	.	TGTGCCAGCAGCCGAAGATCTGGGGTTGACACCGGGGAGCTGTTTTTT	CASSRRSGVDTGELFF
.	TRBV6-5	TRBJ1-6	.	TGTGCCAGCAGTTACGGTCAATCGGATTCACCCCTCCACTTT	CASSYGQSDSPLHF
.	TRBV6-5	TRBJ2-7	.	TGTGCCAGCAGTTTCAGTGTACACTCCTACGAGCAGTACTTC	CASSFSVHSYEQYF
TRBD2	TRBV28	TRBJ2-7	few	TGTGCCAGCAGGGGGGGACTAGCAAACTTCTACGAGCAGTACTTC	CASRGGLANFYEQYF
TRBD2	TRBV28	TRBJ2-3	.	TGTGCCAGCAGTTTCTTAACTAGCGGGACTGCCACAGATACGCAGTATTTT	CASSFLTSGTATDTQYF
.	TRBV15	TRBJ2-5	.	TGTGCCACCAGCAGAGAAGTACGAGAGACCCAGTACTTC	CATSREVRETQYF
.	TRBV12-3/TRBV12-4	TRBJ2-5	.	TGTGCCAGCAGTCTCGGCCGGATTGGTTCGGAGACCCAGTACTTC	CASSLGRIGSETQYF
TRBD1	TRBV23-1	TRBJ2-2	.	TGCGCCAGCAGTCACGCGGACAGGGGGGAACTGCCCGGGGAGCTGTTTTTT	CASSHADRGELPGELFF
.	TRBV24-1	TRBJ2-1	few	TGTGCCACCAGTGATTTAAACAATGAGCAGTTCTTC	CATSDLNNEQFF
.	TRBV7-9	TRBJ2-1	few	TGTGCCAGCAGCTCGGCGTCGGGCCGCTCCTACAATGAGCAGTTCTTC	CASSSASGRSYNEQFF
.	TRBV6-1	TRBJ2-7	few	TGTGCCAGCAGTGTCCACTCCTACGAGCAGTACTTC	CASSVHSYEQYF
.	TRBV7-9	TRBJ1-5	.	TGTGCCAGCAGCTCCATGGGAGGTCAGCCCCAGCATTTT	CASSSMGGQPQHF
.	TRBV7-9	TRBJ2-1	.	TGTGCCAGCAGCTTAGACGGCACCAACAATGAGCAGTTCTTC	CASSLDGTNNEQFF
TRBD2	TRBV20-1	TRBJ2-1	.	TGCAGTGCTCATATGACTAGCGGGAGCTCTGAGCAGTTCTTC	CSAHMTSGSSEQFF
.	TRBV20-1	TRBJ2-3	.	TGCAGTGCTGGGAACGACAGGCGCACAGATACGCAGTATTTT	CSAGNDRRTDTQYF
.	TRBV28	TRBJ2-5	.	TGTGCCAGCAGTCAGGACGGGACACCCGGGACCCAGTACTTC	CASSQDGTPGTQYF
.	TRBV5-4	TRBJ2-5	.	TGTGCCAGCAGTTCGGCGGGGATACAAGAGACCCAGTACTTC	CASSSAGIQETQYF
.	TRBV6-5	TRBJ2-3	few	TGTGCCAGCAGTTTATTCCGGGATTCGGATACGCAGTATTTT	CASSLFRDSDTQYF
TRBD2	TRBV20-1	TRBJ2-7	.	TGCAGTGCTACGACTAGCACCGAGCAGTACTTC	CSATTSTEQYF
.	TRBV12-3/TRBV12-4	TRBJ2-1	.	TGTGCCAGCAGTGACTCGTTCGACAATGAGCAGTTCTTC	CASSDSFDNEQFF
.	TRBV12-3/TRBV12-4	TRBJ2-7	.	TGTGCCAGCAGTTTTTTTGGGGTAGGCGAGCAGTACTTC	CASSFFGVGEQYF
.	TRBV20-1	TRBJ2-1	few	TGCAGTGCTGGGGTTGCCGGGAGACCCCCCTACAATGAGCAGTTCTTC	CSAGVAGRPPYNEQFF
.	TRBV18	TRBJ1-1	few	TGTGCCAGCTCACCAAGGAGGGAGGTCAACACTGAAGCTTTCTTT	CASSPRREVNTEAFF
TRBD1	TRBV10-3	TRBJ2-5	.	TGTGCCATCAGCCCACAGGGGTTAACGCAGACCCAGTACTTC	CAISPQGLTQTQYF
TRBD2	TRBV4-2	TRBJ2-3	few	TGTGCCAGCAGCCCTCAGACTAGCGGGAGCCCAGATACGCAGTATTTT	CASSPQTSGSPDTQYF
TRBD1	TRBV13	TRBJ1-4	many	TGTGCCAGCAGTCGGGACAGGGGTAATGAAAAACTGTTTTTT	CASSRDRGNEKLFF
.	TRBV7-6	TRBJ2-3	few	TGTGCCAGCAGCCAGAACCGTCAGGCCACAGATACGCAGTATTTT	CASSQNRQATDTQYF
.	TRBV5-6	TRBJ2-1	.	TGTGCCAGCCTTGCGATGTCGGGGGACTACAATGAGCAGTTCTTC	CASLAMSGDYNEQFF
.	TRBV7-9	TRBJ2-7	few	TGTGCCAGCAGCCTCGGACAAAGTGGTTGGGAGTACGAGCAGTACTTC	CASSLGQSGWEYEQYF
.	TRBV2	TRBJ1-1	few	TGTGCCAGCAGTGTTGACACTGAAGCTTTCTTT	CASSVDTEAFF
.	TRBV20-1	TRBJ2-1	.	TGCAGTGCCAGACTCCCCGGTGGTGAGCAGTTCTTC	CSARLPGGEQFF
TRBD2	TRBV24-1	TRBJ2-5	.	TGTGCCACCAGTGAGAGGACTAGCGGGAGGCAGACCCAGTACTTC	CATSERTSGRQTQYF
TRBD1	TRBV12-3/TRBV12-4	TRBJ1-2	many	TGTGCCAGCAGTGTCCAGGGGGGTAAGGCCTATGGCTACACCTTC	CASSVQGGKAYGYTF